This is a list of T cell receptor beta chains from one sample in a study of blood T cell repertoires in COVID-19. TCRdb keeps only in-frame clones here, not all; method: immunoSEQ multiplex PCR. The repertoire consists of over 250,000 clones, with over 75% occurring once and the leading ten covering around 13%. The sequencing sample was made of peripheral blood. These receptors originate from a woman in her sixties with acute or convalescent COVID-19. Both conserved end residues are part of each CDR3.

TRBV27,TRBJ1-5,CASSNTYQPQHF
TRBV19,TRBJ1-4,CASSPSPWTGINEKLFF
TRBV3-1/TRBV3-2,TRBJ2-7,CASSQDNLAGGREQYF
TRBV4-3,TRBJ1-1,CASSQGWAGGEDTEAFF
TRBV6-6,TRBJ2-7,CASSYSAENYEQYF
TRBV6-6,TRBJ1-6,CASSVMSSYNSPLHF
TRBV7-9,TRBJ1-6,CASSFTHSRDRGFGPLHF
TRBV29-1,TRBJ1-2,CSVWGSFDSHNYGYTF
TRBV7-3,TRBJ1-6,CASRGQPGSPLHF
TRBV7-8,TRBJ2-7,CASSPMAGSPYEQYF
TRBV19,TRBJ1-5,CASSIGGLSNQPQHF
TRBV28,TRBJ2-7,CASRWLDNPYEQYF
TRBV6-2/TRBV6-3,TRBJ1-1,CASSYPYRGQDTEAFF
TRBV18,TRBJ1-1,CASSPPGNSEAFF
TRBV7-9,TRBJ2-7,CASSLNGAYEQYF
TRBV15,TRBJ1-6,CATSRDLTGDLKALHF
TRBV14,TRBJ1-1,CASIQDLRGEAFF
TRBV5-1,TRBJ1-1,CASSSGTGGALNTEAFF
TRBV3-1/TRBV3-2,TRBJ2-5,CASSPTLAGGQETQYF
TRBV3-1/TRBV3-2,TRBJ2-1,CASSYRGLSSYNEQFF
TRBV5-1,TRBJ1-1,CASRSQGSGTEAFF
TRBV6-5,TRBJ2-1,CASRETGNEQFF